The next 3 T cell receptor beta chains were all read from a single sample in a study of Graves' ophthalmopathy and Graves' hyperthyroidism. Amplified TCR beta CDR3 regions were obtained using RNA transcripts as template. In the first round, RT-PCR was carried out with HTBI primers, and a multiplex PCR formed the second round. Each CDR3 protein gets one entry after TCRdb re-called the multiplex PCR reads with MiXCR. The data contain under 350,000 distinct CDR3 sequences, about a sixth of them singletons. Sequenced sample: peripheral blood. The receptors here all came from an adult man with Graves' ophthalmopathy.

In its sample, this clonotype was seen many times. The V gene is TRBV12-3 or TRBV12-4, the J gene TRBJ1-6; TRBD1 might be the D (6 bases). V shed 1 base and J shed 10 bases, with 11 bases lying between them. This CDR3 contains 14 residues. In DNA form, the CDR3 reads TGTGCCAGCAGTTTAGGACAGGACGGATCACCCCTCCACTTT. Protein product: CASSLGQDGSPLHF.

This clonotype was seen repeatedly, ten times or more. V usage is TRBV27 and J usage is TRBJ1-6; D is uncertain. The CDR3 length is 13 residues. CDR1 is MNHEY, CDR2 SMNVEV, per germline (reference sequence). Trimming shortened V by 3 bases and J by 9 bases, and 9 bases separated the two germline ends. The CDR3 coding sequence is TGTGCCAGCAGTTTGGGGTTTGGTTCACCCCTCCACTTT. This codes for CASSLGFGSPLHF.

This clonotype was counted ten times or more. The J gene is TRBJ2-2, the V gene TRBV19, with 15 nucleotides matching TRBD2. V gave up 4 bases and J gave up 5 bases; unmatched junction bases: 11. Germline CDR1 LNHDA, CDR2 SQIVND (reference sequence). CDR3 length: 19 residues. CDR3 protein: CASSNLRGTSGGRTGELFF. Written as DNA, the CDR3 is TGTGCCAGTAGTAACCTACGGGGGACTAGCGGGGGGAGAACCGGGGAGCTGTTTTTT.